This passage covers 13 T cell receptor beta chains from one sample sequenced in a study of CD8 T cells in Susac syndrome. RNA, at about 0.5 to 1 ug, was reverse transcribed with random hexamers. Using its own MiXCR run on the immunoSEQ multiplex PCR reads, TCRdb lists one record per CDR3 protein. The sample contains tens of thousands of distinct CDR3 sequences, approximately 95% of which appear only once. The specimen was CD8+ T cells from PBMCs. Receptors originate from a human donor with Susac syndrome.

V gene TRBV2 combines with J gene TRBJ2-1; 11 bases agree with TRBD2. This CDR3 is built from 16 residues. Trimming cost V 4 bases and J 6 bases; bases outside gene matches: 8. Per the germline V gene, CDR1 is SNHLY and CDR2 is FYNNEI. The CDR3 nucleotides are TGTGCCAGCAGTGTTACTAGCGGGGGACGGTTCAATGAGCAGTTCTTC. It is translated as CASSVTSGGRFNEQFF.

The rearrangement links TRBV14 to TRBJ2-1; D may be TRBD2 (5 bases). CDR3 length: 15 amino acids. Germline assignment: CDR1 SGHDN and CDR2 FVKESK. V gave up 7 bases and J gave up 7 bases, with 20 bases separating them. The CDR3 loop reads CASNPGWTVGNEQFF. CDR3 in DNA: TGTGCCAGCAATCCGGGGTGGACGGTCGGGAATGAGCAGTTCTTC. The full variable domain, rest sourced from reference TRBV14 and TRBJ2-1, is EAGVTQFPSHSVIEKGQTVTLRCDPISGHDNLYWYRRVMGKEIKFLLHFVKESKQDESGMPNNRFLAERTGGTYSTLKVQPAELEDSGVYFCASNPGWTVGNEQFFGPGTRLTVL.

The chain recombines TRBV30 with TRBJ1-2, with no clear D. This CDR3 comprises 16 residues. V was trimmed by 1 base and J by 7 bases, leaving 22 bases between them. Germline V gives CDR1 GTSNPN, CDR2 SVGIG (reference sequence). This chain's CDR3 is CAWSDYYTFPKGGYTF. The CDR3 DNA is TGTGCCTGGAGTGACTATTACACGTTTCCGAAGGGTGGCTACACCTTC.

Only one count was recorded for this clonotype. The rearrangement links TRBV6-1 to TRBJ2-1; D is undetermined. Germline V lookup: CDR1 MNHNS, CDR2 SASEGT. With 7 bases removed from V and 1 base from J, the gap between germline ends came to 14 bases. The CDR3 length is 15 residues. The CDR3 is CASTPGTFSYNEQFF. The CDR3 bases are TGTGCCAGCACCCCAGGTACCTTTTCCTACAATGAGCAGTTCTTC.

The chain combines TRBV7-8 with TRBJ1-5; TRBD1 aligns across 7 bases. The germline CDR1 and CDR2 sequences are SGHVS and FQNEAQ. This CDR3 has 15 amino acids. V dropped 3 bases and J dropped 4; count of bases not matched to a gene: 6. CDR3 coding DNA: TGTGCCAGCAGCTTTCTAGACAGGGTAAATCAGCCCCAGCATTTT. It translates to CASSFLDRVNQPQHF.

This sequence joins TRBV19 and TRBJ1-5; 7 positions match TRBD1. Trimming cost V 3 bases and J 6 bases; bases outside gene matches: 8. The germline gives CDR1 LNHDA, CDR2 SQIVND (reference sequence). The CDR3 is made up of 15 amino acids. CDR3 sequence: CASSMYTGEAQPQHF. Here the CDR3 DNA reads TGTGCCAGTAGTATGTATACAGGGGAGGCTCAGCCCCAGCATTTT. The entire variable domain, with the rest obtained from reference TRBV19 and TRBJ1-5, is as follows: DGGITQSPKYLFRKEGQNVTLSCEQNLNHDAMYWYRQDPGQGLRLIYYSQIVNDFQKGDIAEGYSVSREKKESFPLTVTSAQKNPTAFYLCASSMYTGEAQPQHFGDGTRLSIL.

The chain recombines TRBV18 with TRBJ2-7, with 8 bases matching TRBD2. Looked up from germline, CDR1 is KGHSH and CDR2 is LQKENI. J gave up 3 bases and V 3 bases, and 7 bases lay outside the gene matches. CDR3 length equals 15 residues. The CDR3 protein is CASSPPTSANYEQYF. The CDR3 bases are TGTGCCAGCTCACCCCCGACTAGCGCGAACTACGAGCAGTACTTC.

This clonotype was seen just once. The chain links TRBV14 to TRBJ2-5; weak D call: TRBD2 (5 bases). Between the trimmed V and J ends, which lost 0 bases and 6 bases, there was a span of 17 bases. There are 16 residues in the CDR3. Germline V CDR1 and CDR2: SGHDN, FVKESK. DNA of the CDR3: TGTGCCAGCAGCCAAGAATGGTCGGGCGGGTTTAAGACCCAGTACTTC. Encoded protein: CASSQEWSGGFKTQYF.

V gene TRBV4-1 combines with J gene TRBJ2-3, with no clear D. Trimming took 1 base from V and 1 from J, leaving 12 bases between them. CDR3 length equals 16 residues. The germline V gene encodes CDR1 MGHRA and CDR2 YSYEKL. CDR3 protein: CASSQVGPSGTDTQYF. The CDR3 bases are TGCGCCAGCAGCCAAGTAGGACCGAGCGGCACAGATACGCAGTATTTT.

The CDR3 DNA reads as TGTGCCAGCAGCTTGGCCTCCCGAAACACCATATATTTT. Protein sequence: CASSLASRNTIYF. The V gene is TRBV5-5, the J gene TRBJ1-3, with unresolved D. Trimming removed 0 bases at V and 5 bases at J, with 6 bases between. This CDR3 is built from 13 residues. In germline, CDR1 is SGHKS, CDR2 YYEKEE (reference sequence).

This rearrangement joins TRBV27 to TRBJ2-7; D gene ambiguous. Germline lookup yields CDR1 MNHEY and CDR2 SMNVEV (reference sequence). CDR3 length: 12 amino acids. V was shortened by 8 bases and J by 4 bases, with 12 bases between the two germline ends. The CDR3 coding sequence is TGTGCCAGCTCAAAAGAAGGGTACGAGCAGTACTTC. This gives the protein CASSKEGYEQYF.

This sequence joins TRBV5-6 and TRBJ2-7; D is uncertain. V gave up 0 bases and J gave up 0 bases, with 7 bases separating them. CDR3 size: 14 residues. Germline assignment: CDR1 SGHDT and CDR2 YYEEEE. CDR3 amino acids: CASSLAGPSYEQYF. CDR3 nucleotides: TGTGCCAGCAGCTTGGCAGGACCCTCCTACGAGCAGTACTTC.

This CDR3 is CASRRGRDYEQYF. In DNA form, the CDR3 reads TGTGCCAGCAGGCGGGGCAGGGATTACGAGCAGTACTTC. This chain uses TRBV28 with TRBJ2-7; the D gene is possibly TRBD2 (6 bases). The V and J ends lost 6 bases and 4 bases respectively, with 13 bases between them. Germline V gives CDR1 MDHEN, CDR2 SYDVKM. The CDR3 loop spans 13 amino acids. The full variable domain, rest sourced from reference TRBV28 and TRBJ2-7, is DVKVTQSSRYLVKRTGEKVFLECVQDMDHENMFWYRQDPGLGLRLIYFSYDVKMKEKGDIPEGYSVSREKKERFSLILESASTNQTSMYLCASRRGRDYEQYFGPGTRLTVT.